This is a list of T cell receptor beta chains from one sample in a study of metastatic and nonmetastatic thyroid tumors. TCRdb reprocessed the PCR reads using MiXCR. The data show about 5,200 clones, approximately 25% seen once. The sample consisted of adjacent normal tissue. The source of these receptors is a female donor with papillary thyroid cancer or a benign thyroid nodule (not recorded which). Some clones in this sample may be carry-over from other donors' samples. Each CDR3 is given with its conserved first and last residue. Each record gives: clone size, V gene, CDR3 length, J gene, D gene, CDR3 protein, CDR3 DNA. A D gene is named only where the DNA matches it firmly. Rows give clone size only sometimes, using once, few, many, or a class for an expanded clone.

abundance: medium-sized; v_gene: TRBV6-2/TRBV6-3; len: 13; j_gene: TRBJ2-1; d_gene: .; CDR3aa: CASSRDTDNEQFF; CDR3nt: TGTGCCAGCAGCCGGGACACAGACAATGAGCAGTTCTTC
abundance: .; v_gene: TRBV5-1; len: 15; j_gene: TRBJ2-7; d_gene: TRBD1; CDR3aa: CASSLEGQGIHEQYF; CDR3nt: TGCGCCAGCAGCTTGGAGGGACAGGGAATACACGAGCAGTACTTC
abundance: medium-sized; v_gene: TRBV28; len: 14; j_gene: TRBJ2-7; d_gene: .; CDR3aa: CASSLQGPSYEQYF; CDR3nt: TGTGCCAGCAGTTTACAGGGGCCCTCCTACGAGCAGTACTTC
abundance: .; v_gene: TRBV5-1; len: 14; j_gene: TRBJ1-3; d_gene: .; CDR3aa: CASSLDGQSYTIYF; CDR3nt: TGCGCCAGCAGCTTGGACGGTCAGAGCTACACCATATATTTT
abundance: medium-sized; v_gene: TRBV18; len: 14; j_gene: TRBJ2-3; d_gene: TRBD1; CDR3aa: CASSLHRGADTQYF; CDR3nt: TGTGCCAGCTCACTTCACAGGGGTGCAGATACGCAGTATTTT
abundance: medium-sized; v_gene: TRBV13; len: 18; j_gene: TRBJ2-3; d_gene: TRBD2; CDR3aa: CASSPTSDPLSSTDTQYF; CDR3nt: TGTGCCAGCAGTCCGACTAGCGACCCTTTGTCGAGCACAGATACGCAGTATTTT
abundance: few; v_gene: TRBV13; len: 13; j_gene: TRBJ2-3; d_gene: .; CDR3aa: CASSAYITDTQYF; CDR3nt: TGTGCCAGCAGCGCCTATATAACAGATACGCAGTATTTT
abundance: .; v_gene: TRBV3-1; len: 13; j_gene: TRBJ2-7; d_gene: TRBD2; CDR3aa: CASTPSGTYEQYF; CDR3nt: TGTGCCAGCACCCCTAGCGGCACCTACGAGCAGTACTTC
abundance: medium-sized; v_gene: TRBV5-1; len: 14; j_gene: TRBJ2-1; d_gene: .; CDR3aa: CASSSAGAYNEQFF; CDR3nt: TGCGCCAGCAGCTCAGCAGGGGCGTACAATGAGCAGTTCTTC
abundance: many; v_gene: TRBV9; len: 14; j_gene: TRBJ2-1; d_gene: TRBD2; CDR3aa: CASSVGGGAKEQFF; CDR3nt: TGTGCCAGCAGCGTAGGCGGGGGTGCTAAGGAGCAGTTCTTC
abundance: .; v_gene: TRBV5-1; len: 14; j_gene: TRBJ1-2; d_gene: .; CDR3aa: CASSPGTGLYGYTF; CDR3nt: TGCGCCAGCAGCCCGGGGACGGGTCTTTATGGCTACACCTTC
abundance: .; v_gene: TRBV6-2/TRBV6-3; len: 16; j_gene: TRBJ2-1; d_gene: TRBD2; CDR3aa: CASSYSTSGIYNEQFF; CDR3nt: TGTGCCAGCAGTTACTCAACTAGCGGTATCTACAATGAGCAGTTCTTC
abundance: few; v_gene: TRBV29-1; len: 13; j_gene: TRBJ1-2; d_gene: .; CDR3aa: CSAGISRYYGYTF; CDR3nt: TGCAGCGCCGGTATCAGTCGCTACTATGGCTACACCTTC
abundance: .; v_gene: TRBV27; len: 15; j_gene: TRBJ2-5; d_gene: .; CDR3aa: CASSFLGTSQETQYF; CDR3nt: TGTGCCAGCAGTTTCCTCGGGACAAGCCAAGAGACCCAGTACTTC